These 9 T cell receptor beta chains originate from one sample sequenced in a study of shared clonotypes between healthy human individuals. Some clones are missing from TCRdb's copy, which holds only in-frame ones; the method was immunoSEQ multiplex PCR. The table lists around 620,000 clones, around 96% of them singletons. CD45RO-negative, CCR7-selected cells formed the naive CD8 fraction, which excluded terminally differentiated effector memory CD45RA+ cells. Sequenced sample: naive CD8+ T cells sorted from blood. Receptors were obtained from a woman under 40 in good health.

On this clone itself: Germline and junction disagree at one end, which may indicate a read error. Other DNA sequences within the sample encode an identical CDR3. The chain links TRBV5-1 to TRBJ2-7; D is unresolved. The CDR3 is made up of 14 amino acids. Germline V gene lookup returns CDR1 SGHRS and CDR2 YFSETQ. CDR3 bases: TGCGCCAGCAGCTTGGGCAGCCCTTCCTACGAACAGTACTTC. Protein: CASSLGSPSYEQYF.

The chain joins TRBV5-1 to TRBJ2-1; D unresolved. Germline V gives CDR1 SGHRS, CDR2 YFSETQ. This CDR3 is 13 amino acids long. V was cut by 0 bases and J by 6 bases, with 7 bases left in between. CDR3 residues: CASSLGPPNEQFF. The CDR3 coding sequence is TGCGCCAGCAGCTTGGGACCCCCCAATGAGCAGTTCTTC.

A note on this clone: Distinct nucleotide sequences in the sample also encode this CDR3. The chain couples TRBV7-9 to TRBJ2-5; D not certain. V was cut by 5 bases and J by 5 bases, with 6 bases left in between. The CDR3 spans 11 residues. Germline values: CDR1 SEHNR, CDR2 FQNEAQ (reference sequence). Written as DNA, the CDR3 is TGTGCCAGCAGCCCCGGTGAGACCCAGTACTTC. Encoded protein: CASSPGETQYF.

In its sample, this clone was seen once. The chain employs TRBV28 and TRBJ2-7; D call uncertain. Trimming removed 0 bases from V and 3 bases from J, with 12 bases in between. CDR1 is MDHEN, CDR2 SYDVKM, per germline. The CDR3 loop spans 15 amino acids. The CDR3 loop is CASSLWWQDDYEQYF. CDR3 sequence (DNA): TGTGCCAGCAGTTTATGGTGGCAGGACGACTACGAGCAGTACTTC.

This chain joins TRBV6-5 and TRBJ1-3; D remains unclear. The V end was cut by 3 bases, the J end by 0 bases, with 3 bases between. Germline values: CDR1 MNHEY, CDR2 SVGAGI. The CDR3 sequence is 13 residues long. The CDR3 here is CASSYGSGNTIYF. In nucleotides, the CDR3 is TGTGCCAGCAGTTATGGCTCTGGAAACACCATATATTTT.

The rearrangement uses TRBV11-2 and TRBJ2-7, with D perhaps being TRBD1 or TRBD2 (5 bases each). The V and J ends lost 5 bases and 3 bases respectively, with 17 bases between them. The germline gives CDR1 SGHAT, CDR2 FQNNGV. This CDR3 region has 15 residues. The CDR3 sequence is CASSRGVFMGYEQYF. For the CDR3, the DNA is TGTGCCAGCAGCCGAGGGGTCTTCATGGGCTACGAGCAGTACTTC.

This rearrangement joins TRBV9 to TRBJ1-4, with D uncertain. CDR3 length: 14 amino acids. CDR1 and CDR2 (germline): SGDLS, YYNGEE. V was clipped by 5 bases and J by 4 bases, with 12 bases between them. CDR3 loop: CASRADGFNEKLFF. CDR3 sequence (DNA): TGTGCCAGCAGAGCGGACGGATTTAATGAAAAACTGTTTTTT.

The genes are TRBV13 and TRBJ2-7; 7 nucleotides match TRBD2. J lost 3 bases, V lost 5 bases, and 7 bases had no gene match. Per the germline V gene, CDR1 is PRHDT and CDR2 is FYEKMQ (reference sequence). The CDR3 spans 14 residues. CDR3: CASSIGLVGYEQYF. The DNA of the CDR3 is TGTGCCAGCAGCATCGGACTAGTGGGCTACGAGCAGTACTTC.

The chain links TRBV5-4 to TRBJ2-3, with TRBD2 matching over 7 bases. There are 14 residues in the CDR3. After removal of 3 bases from V and 6 bases from J, the junction contained 7 bases not matched to a gene. Germline CDR1 is SGHNT and CDR2 is YYREEE (reference sequence). CDR3 nucleotide sequence: TGTGCCAGCAGCTCCGTTACTAGCGCCGATACGCAGTATTTT. This sequence encodes CASSSVTSADTQYF.